This is a list of T cell receptor beta chains from one sample in a study of cytomegalovirus exposure and HLA in healthy donors. Libraries were prepared by immunoSEQ multiplex PCR; TCRdb keeps only in-frame clonotypes and omits some of them. Of 150,000 or so clones listed, about four fifths are singletons. Sequenced sample: PBMCs. These receptors were collected from a man aged 30 to 45 in good health and CMV-seropositive. Both conserved end residues are part of each CDR3. A D gene is named only where the DNA matches it firmly. A row's size may be missing; if present it is once, few, many or a size class.

TRBD2 | TRBJ2-5 | TRBV7-9 | . | TGTGCCAGCAGCTTAGCGTGGAGCGGGAGACGAGAGACCCAGTACTTC | CASSLAWSGRRETQYF
TRBD1 | TRBJ1-1 | TRBV15 | few | TGTGCCACCAGCAGGTTGACAGGGGGCACTGAAGCTTTCTTT | CATSRLTGGTEAFF
. | TRBJ2-1 | TRBV28 | . | TGTGCCAGCAGTCCTCCTCCGGGGGGCGGGGCGGATGAGCAGTTCTTC | CASSPPPGGGADEQFF
TRBD2 | TRBJ2-3 | TRBV4-2 | . | TGTGCCAGCAGCCAAGGTCGACCCCCGGCTAGCGGGGGGGCAGATACGCAGTATTTT | CASSQGRPPASGGADTQYF
. | TRBJ2-5 | TRBV18 | . | TGTGCCAGCTCACCACCGGCCAGCCAAGAGACCCAGTACTTC | CASSPPASQETQYF
TRBD1 | TRBJ2-4 | TRBV5-4 | . | TGTGCCAGCAGCTTCGGCCGACAGGGGCGAAACATTCAGTACTTC | CASSFGRQGRNIQYF
TRBD1 | TRBJ1-2 | TRBV6-1 | . | TGTGCCAGCAGTGCAACAGGGGGAGAGGGCTACACCTTC | CASSATGGEGYTF
. | TRBJ1-1 | TRBV28 | . | TGTGCCAGCAGTTTCCGTCTATTCACCGAAGCTTTCTTT | CASSFRLFTEAFF
TRBD2 | TRBJ2-7 | TRBV18 | . | TGTGCCAGCTCACCGAGCGGGAACGAGCAGTACTTC | CASSPSGNEQYF
. | TRBJ2-2 | TRBV29-1 | . | TGCAGCGTCAGTTCGAACACCGGGGAGCTGTTTTTT | CSVSSNTGELFF
. | TRBJ1-4 | TRBV5-6 | . | TGTGCCAGCAGCTTGATCGGGGATCGAGAAAAACTGTTTTTT | CASSLIGDREKLFF
. | TRBJ2-5 | TRBV4-2 | . | TGTGCCAGCAGTACGGGAGCAGGGGAGACCCAGTACTTC | CASSTGAGETQYF
. | TRBJ2-7 | TRBV6-4 | . | TGTGCCAGCAGTGACGGTGGCGGGGGCGGCTGGGAGCAGTACTTC | CASSDGGGGGWEQYF
TRBD2 | TRBJ2-7 | TRBV6-6 | . | TGTGCCAGCAGCCCCGGGACTAGCGGGACCAGCCACGAGCAGTACTTC | CASSPGTSGTSHEQYF
TRBD2 | TRBJ2-5 | TRBV27 | few | TGTGCCAGCAGTTCCAAAGGGACTAGCGGGAGAGGGGAGACCCAGTACTTC | CASSSKGTSGRGETQYF
. | TRBJ1-3 | TRBV18 | few | TGTGCCAGCTCACCATCCGAGCTCTTAATCTCTGGAAACACCATATATTTT | CASSPSELLISGNTIYF
. | TRBJ1-1 | TRBV5-1 | once | TGCGCCAGCAGCTTCGAGGGACAAGAAGCTTTCTTT | CASSFEGQEAFF
. | TRBJ1-2 | TRBV19 | many | TGTGCCAGTAGTAGCGCCGGGACATCCTATGGCTACACCTTC | CASSSAGTSYGYTF
TRBD2 | TRBJ2-1 | TRBV5-1 | . | TGCGCCAGCAGCTTGTATTCCGGGACTAGGGGCTACAATGAGCAGTTCTTC | CASSLYSGTRGYNEQFF
TRBD2 | TRBJ2-7 | TRBV5-8 | . | TGTGCCAGCAGTAGGTGGGAGGGGTCCTCGAGGCAGTACTTC | CASSRWEGSSRQYF
TRBD1 | TRBJ2-3 | TRBV18 | . | TGTGCCAGCTCACTGGCAGGGGGCCACATTAGCACAGATACGCAGTATTTT | CASSLAGGHISTDTQYF
. | TRBJ1-1 | TRBV5-1 | few | TGCGCCAGCAGCCTACAGAACATGAACACTGAAGCTTTCTTT | CASSLQNMNTEAFF
. | TRBJ1-2 | TRBV5-8 | few | TGTGCCAGCAGCTTGAAACAGGGTTGGAGGGGCTACACCTTC | CASSLKQGWRGYTF
. | TRBJ1-2 | TRBV4-2 | . | TGTGCCAGCAGCCAAGACAGGGGTGAAAGCTATGGCTACACCTTC | CASSQDRGESYGYTF
TRBD1 | TRBJ2-7 | TRBV11-3 | . | TGTGCCAGCAGCCCGGGACAGGACTCCGGCGAGCAGTACTTC | CASSPGQDSGEQYF
TRBD2 | TRBJ2-7 | TRBV7-9 | . | TGTGCCAGCAGCTCCGGACTAGCCCTCTACGAGCAGTACTTC | CASSSGLALYEQYF
. | TRBJ2-3 | TRBV7-2 | few | TGTGCCAGCAGCCCTGCGATACGGAGGAATACGCAGTATTTT | CASSPAIRRNTQYF
. | TRBJ2-1 | TRBV5-1 | . | TGCGCCAGCAGCTTGAGCTTTTTGCAGGGACTCTACAATGAGCAGTTCTTC | CASSLSFLQGLYNEQFF
TRBD1 | TRBJ1-2 | TRBV9 | . | TGTGCCAGCAGTCCTGGACAGGGGCGGTATGGCTACACCTTC | CASSPGQGRYGYTF
. | TRBJ2-7 | TRBV7-9 | . | TGTGCCAGCAGCTTAGTACGGGAGAACCCCTACGAGCAGTACTTC | CASSLVRENPYEQYF
TRBD1 | TRBJ1-1 | TRBV10-3 | few | TGTGCCATCAGTGATGGGGGGACAGGGACTATGAACACTGAAGCTTTCTTT | CAISDGGTGTMNTEAFF
. | TRBJ1-1 | TRBV5-1 | . | TGCGCCAGCAGCTTGCTCGGGGAAGCTTTCTTT | CASSLLGEAFF
TRBD1 | TRBJ2-1 | TRBV7-9 | . | TGTGCCAGCAGCTTTTTACAGGGGACATACAATGAGCAGTTCTTC | CASSFLQGTYNEQFF
. | TRBJ1-1 | TRBV27 | . | TGTGCCAGCAGTGGGCAGGGCAACACTGAAGCTTTCTTT | CASSGQGNTEAFF
TRBD1 | TRBJ1-1 | TRBV2 | once | TGTGCCAGCAGTGAGGGACAGATGAACACTGAAGCTTTCTTT | CASSEGQMNTEAFF
. | TRBJ1-1 | TRBV6-5 | . | TGTGCCAGCAGGACCGACAGTTTGGCGAACACTGAAGCTTTCTTT | CASRTDSLANTEAFF
. | TRBJ1-2 | TRBV7-9 | . | TGTGCCAGCAGCGCGGGAACGACGGTATCACATGGCTACACCTTC | CASSAGTTVSHGYTF
. | TRBJ2-2 | TRBV30 | . | TGTGCCTGGAGGACCGGGATGGCGAACACCGGGGAGCTGTTTTTT | CAWRTGMANTGELFF
. | TRBJ2-2 | TRBV6-6 | once | TGTGCCAGCAGTTACTCCCTGAACACCGGGGAGCTGTTTTTT | CASSYSLNTGELFF
. | TRBJ1-2 | TRBV6-1 | . | TGTGCCAGCAGCCGAGGGGGGGACTTCGGCTACACCTTC | CASSRGGDFGYTF
TRBD1 | TRBJ1-1 | TRBV10-3 | . | TGTGCCATCAGCCCAGGGGGTCAGATCCCTGAAGCTTTCTTT | CAISPGGQIPEAFF
. | TRBJ2-7 | TRBV7-4 | . | TGTGCCAGTTGCAGGACAGCGGGGAGTGGGCAGTACTTC | CASCRTAGSGQYF
. | TRBJ1-1 | TRBV28 | . | TGTGCAATAGTAGCGGGGGGGAACACTGAAGCTTTCTTT | CAIVAGGNTEAFF
TRBD1 | TRBJ1-6 | TRBV5-4 | . | TGTGCCAGCAGCTCGGGACAGAATAAAAATAATTCACCCCTCCACTTT | CASSSGQNKNNSPLHF
TRBD2 | TRBJ2-3 | TRBV2 | . | TGTGCCAGCAGGGAAAGGACTAGCGGGGCCGGGGATACGCAGTATTTT | CASRERTSGAGDTQYF
TRBD1 | TRBJ1-5 | TRBV27 | . | TGTGCCAGTTCACGGGGACAGGCAGGGAATCAGCCCCAGCATTTT | CASSRGQAGNQPQHF
. | TRBJ1-2 | TRBV4-2 | . | TGTGCCAGCAGCCAAGACCACAGAAGCCTCTATGGCTACACCTTC | CASSQDHRSLYGYTF
. | TRBJ1-2 | TRBV12-1 | . | TGTGCCAGCAGCTCAGGTCCCGGGACAGGTACCAACTATGGCTACACCTTC | CASSSGPGTGTNYGYTF
TRBD1 | TRBJ1-3 | TRBV11-2 | few | TGTGCCAGCAGCTCACAGGGGAGCTCTGGAAACACCATATATTTT | CASSSQGSSGNTIYF
TRBD2 | TRBJ2-7 | TRBV7-2 | . | TGTGCCAGCAGCTTAGCGGCCGGACTAGCGGGGGACCTACGACCCTACGAGCAGTACTTC | CASSLAAGLAGDLRPYEQYF
TRBD2 | TRBJ2-2 | TRBV19 | . | TGTGCCAGTAGTATTTTGAATAGCGGGCATAACACCGGGGAGCTGTTTTTT | CASSILNSGHNTGELFF